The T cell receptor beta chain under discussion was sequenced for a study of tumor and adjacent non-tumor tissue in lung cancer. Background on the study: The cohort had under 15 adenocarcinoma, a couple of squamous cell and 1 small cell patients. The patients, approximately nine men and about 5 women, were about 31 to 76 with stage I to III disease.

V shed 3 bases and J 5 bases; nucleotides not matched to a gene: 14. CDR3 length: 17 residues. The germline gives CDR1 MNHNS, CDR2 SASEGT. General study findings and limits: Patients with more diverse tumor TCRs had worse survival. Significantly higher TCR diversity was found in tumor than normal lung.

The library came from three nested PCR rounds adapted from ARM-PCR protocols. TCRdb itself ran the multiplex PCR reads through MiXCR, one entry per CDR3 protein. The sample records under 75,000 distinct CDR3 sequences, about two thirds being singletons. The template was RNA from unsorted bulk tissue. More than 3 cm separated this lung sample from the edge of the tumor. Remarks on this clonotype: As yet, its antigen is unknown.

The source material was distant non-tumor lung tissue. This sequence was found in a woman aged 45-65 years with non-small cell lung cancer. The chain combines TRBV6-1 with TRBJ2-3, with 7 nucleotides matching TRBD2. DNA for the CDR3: TGTGCCAGCAGTGACCGTGGCGGCGGGAGTTCTGTAGATACGCAGTATTTT. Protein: CASSDRGGGSSVDTQYF.